These 31 T cell receptor beta chains came from one sample sequenced in a study of shared clonotypes between healthy human individuals (dated by TCRdb to about 2020). Libraries came from the immunoSEQ multiplex PCR assay. This immuneACCESS table, as held by TCRdb, lists in-frame sequences with V and J called but not all clones. Of the missing ones, under half trace to an unresolved V gene in checked studies; the others have no known cause. This sample holds more than 1,200,000 clones; about 98.5% were observed only once. Approximately 0.4% of the sample goes to the ten largest clones. The sample taken for sequencing was naive CD4+ T cells sorted from blood. According to the study, the label for this sample's cell subset or site signals: CD45RA+ positively selected. All receptors derive from a man aged 25 to 40 in good health.

This chain links TRBV19 with TRBJ1-2; no firm D call. This CDR3 comprises 13 residues. Germline CDR1 reads LNHDA; CDR2 reads SQIVND (reference sequence). Trimming stripped 7 bases from V and 4 bases from J, with 13 bases between. The CDR3 DNA is TGTGCCAGTAACCTGGCCGGAAGCTATGGCTACACCTTC. Translating it yields CASNLAGSYGYTF.

V is TRBV10-3 and J is TRBJ2-7, with D perhaps matching TRBD1 (5 bases). The CDR3 has 14 residues. CDR1 is ENHRY, CDR2 SYGVKD, per germline. V lost 0 bases to trimming and J lost 5 bases, with 11 bases between them. The CDR3 bases are TGTGCCATCAGTGAGTCGCACAGGACCGACGAGCAGTACTTC. Residues: CAISESHRTDEQYF.

The gene calls are TRBV10-1 and TRBJ2-7, with 7 bases lining up with TRBD1. CDR1 WNHNN and CDR2 SYGVQD come from the germline V gene (reference sequence). This CDR3 comprises 13 residues. The trim removed 5 bases at V and 6 bases at J, leaving 7 bases unmatched. The CDR3: CASSSTGVGEQYF. For the CDR3, the DNA is TGCGCCAGCAGTTCTACAGGGGTCGGCGAGCAGTACTTC.

The genes are TRBV7-4 and TRBJ2-7, with D possibly TRBD2 on 6 matching bases. CDR3 length: 13 amino acids. Germline CDR1 is SGHVT and CDR2 is SQSDAQ. Trimming removed 7 bases at V and 5 bases at J, with 15 bases between. CDR3 in DNA: TGTGCCAGCAACAGAGCGGGTAAAAACGAGCAGTACTTC. The encoded protein is CASNRAGKNEQYF.

The chain links TRBV6-1 to TRBJ1-1, with 8 bases fitting TRBD1. V was pared by 7 bases and J by 0 bases, with 4 bases of the junction left unmatched. Per the germline V gene, CDR1 is MNHNS and CDR2 is SASEGT. The CDR3 totals 14 residues. In DNA form, the CDR3 reads TGTGCCAGCACAGGGGGCTTAATGAACACTGAAGCTTTCTTT. The encoded protein is CASTGGLMNTEAFF.

The J gene is TRBJ2-7, the V gene TRBV9; D is undetermined. In germline, CDR1 is SGDLS, CDR2 YYNGEE. The CDR3 length is 15 residues. Between the trimmed V and J ends, which lost 0 bases and 0 bases, there was a span of 10 bases. The CDR3 protein is CASSVGVASSYEQYF. CDR3 bases: TGTGCCAGCAGCGTAGGGGTCGCGAGCTCCTACGAGCAGTACTTC.

This chain connects TRBV6-1 to TRBJ2-5, with TRBD2 matching over 9 bases. The CDR3 covers 13 residues. Germline V gives CDR1 MNHNS, CDR2 SASEGT. The V gene end was trimmed by 6 bases and the J gene end by 1 base; junction bases not matched to a gene: 0. The DNA for the CDR3 is TGTGCCAGCAGGACTAGCGGCCAAGAGACCCAGTACTTC. Protein: CASRTSGQETQYF.

This chain joins TRBV7-8 and TRBJ1-5, with 8 bases matching TRBD1. The ends lost 5 bases at V and 1 base at J; junction bases unmatched: 4. The germline V gene encodes CDR1 SGHVS and CDR2 FQNEAQ. The CDR3 runs to 15 residues. The CDR3 DNA sequence: TGTGCCAGCAGCGCCGGACAGGGAAGCAATCAGCCCCAGCATTTT. Translating it yields CASSAGQGSNQPQHF.

The chain has TRBV9 and TRBJ2-1, with 8 bases that match TRBD2. V trimming: 1 base; J trimming: 10 bases; junction bases outside the gene matches: 10. Germline V gene data show CDR1 as SGDLS and CDR2 as YYNGEE. The CDR3 loop spans 15 amino acids. DNA for the CDR3: TGTGCCAGCAGCGTAACTAGCGGAGGGGTCAGCGAGCAGTTCTTC. Protein: CASSVTSGGVSEQFF.

This chain connects TRBV5-1 to TRBJ2-1, with 8 bases aligning to TRBD2. The V gene's germline CDR1 is SGHRS and CDR2 YFSETQ. There are 18 residues in the CDR3. V trimming: 1 base; J trimming: 2 bases; junction bases outside the gene matches: 11. The CDR3 sequence is CASSLLLLADDAYNEQFF. The DNA for the CDR3 is TGCGCCAGCAGCTTGCTACTACTAGCGGATGACGCCTACAATGAGCAGTTCTTC.

The chain carries TRBV2 and TRBJ2-6; D is uncertain. V was pared by 4 bases and J by 0 bases, with 19 bases between. This CDR3 spans 19 amino acids. The germline V gene has CDR1 SNHLY and CDR2 FYNNEI. CDR3 amino acids: CASSGSQLASASGANVLTF. DNA of the CDR3: TGTGCCAGCAGTGGCAGCCAACTGGCCTCAGCCTCTGGGGCCAACGTCCTGACTTTC.

The rearrangement joins TRBV6-5 to TRBJ1-4, with D perhaps TRBD1 (5 bases). V was cut by 4 bases and J by 8 bases, with 17 bases left in between. From germline, CDR1 is MNHEY and CDR2 SVGAGI. There are 15 residues in the CDR3. The CDR3 nucleotides read TGTGCCAGCAGTTCAATCCCGGCGGGGACGGAAAAACTGTTTTTT. Translating it yields CASSSIPAGTEKLFF.

The chain combines TRBV7-9 with TRBJ2-2, with D uncertain. The CDR3 length is 13 residues. The germline V and J ends were trimmed by 2 bases and 10 bases, with 11 bases remaining between them. CDR1 is SEHNR and CDR2 is FQNEAQ in the germline V gene (reference sequence). CDR3 in DNA: TGTGCCAGCAGCTTAATTTCATCCGCGGAGCTGTTTTTT. This codes for CASSLISSAELFF.

The genes are TRBV5-5 and TRBJ2-7; D perhaps matches TRBD2 (6 bases). V was cut by 2 bases and J by 2 bases, with 8 bases left in between. The CDR3 extends over 13 amino acids. The V gene's germline CDR1 is SGHKS and CDR2 YYEKEE (reference sequence). CDR3: CASSFGGAYEQYF. DNA of the CDR3: TGTGCCAGCAGCTTCGGAGGGGCCTACGAGCAGTACTTC.

V usage is TRBV11-3 and J usage is TRBJ2-5; no clear D. The CDR3 extends over 12 amino acids. Trimming removed 5 bases from V and 5 bases from J, with 9 bases in between. Germline V gives CDR1 SGHNT, CDR2 YENEEA. DNA for the CDR3: TGTGCCAGCAGCAGACCCGGGGAGACCCAGTACTTC. Its protein product is CASSRPGETQYF.

The V and J genes are TRBV5-1 and TRBJ1-4; D possibly corresponds to TRBD1 (5 bases). V was shortened by 4 bases and J by 5 bases, with 12 bases between the two germline ends. Germline assignment: CDR1 SGHRS and CDR2 YFSETQ. The CDR3 has 14 residues. The CDR3 region is CASSDSLPNEKLFF. CDR3 nucleotides: TGCGCCAGCAGCGACAGCCTCCCGAATGAAAAACTGTTTTTT.

V is TRBV6-6 and J is TRBJ2-2; D unclear. There are 15 residues in the CDR3. Between the trimmed V and J ends, which lost 6 bases and 0 bases, there was a span of 11 bases. Germline V gene sequence: CDR1 MNHNY, CDR2 SVGAGI (reference sequence). The CDR3 DNA reads as TGTGCCAGCAGCCTAGTTAGCTCGAACACCGGGGAGCTGTTTTTT. This codes for CASSLVSSNTGELFF.

This sequence joins TRBV29-1 and TRBJ2-2; the D gene is possibly TRBD2 (6 bases). Germline-derived CDR1 and CDR2 are SQVTM and ANQGSEA. V lost 3 bases, J lost 7 bases, and 15 bases lay in between. CDR3 length: 14 amino acids. The CDR3 DNA sequence: TGCAGCGTTGAGTGGAGGGCCGTCAGCGGGGAGCTGTTTTTT. Protein: CSVEWRAVSGELFF.

The chain uses TRBV11-2 and TRBJ1-1; D might be TRBD1 (6 bases). Trimming left V 4 bases short and J 1 base short, with 16 bases between. The CDR3 contains 16 residues. Looked up from germline, CDR1 is SGHAT and CDR2 is FQNNGV. CDR3 in DNA: TGTGCCAGCAGCTACCGACAGGAGGGGTGGAACACTGAAGCTTTCTTT. It translates to CASSYRQEGWNTEAFF.

The rearrangement links TRBV7-9 to TRBJ2-1; perhaps TRBD2 as D (5 bases). This CDR3 comprises 15 residues. CDR1 and CDR2 from the germline V gene are SEHNR and FQNEAQ (reference sequence). V lost 0 bases, J lost 8 bases, and 14 bases lay in between. CDR3 sequence: CASSLAELAFDEQFF. As DNA, the CDR3 is TGTGCCAGCAGCTTAGCGGAGCTAGCTTTCGATGAGCAGTTCTTC.

The chain couples TRBV9 to TRBJ2-1; 7 bases match TRBD2. Looked up from germline, CDR1 is SGDLS and CDR2 is YYNGEE. The CDR3 runs to 18 residues. Germline trimming cut 0 bases from V and 0 bases from J; bases unmatched to any gene: 9. The CDR3: CASSVGPRLASSYNEQFF. The CDR3 coding sequence is TGTGCCAGCAGCGTAGGGCCGAGACTAGCAAGCTCCTACAATGAGCAGTTCTTC.

The chain joins TRBV10-1 to TRBJ2-7, with 7 positions matching TRBD1. This CDR3 comprises 16 residues. With V trimmed by 1 base and J by 2 bases, 8 bases remained unmatched. Germline-derived CDR1 and CDR2 are WNHNN and SYGVQD (reference sequence). The CDR3: CASSEFRGRKTYEQYF. The CDR3 bases are TGCGCCAGCAGTGAGTTTAGGGGGCGAAAGACCTACGAGCAGTACTTC.

V gene TRBV7-2 combines with J gene TRBJ2-7; 7 positions agree with TRBD2. The length of the CDR3 is 16 residues. In germline, CDR1 is SGHTA, CDR2 FQGNSA. Trimming at V came to 5 bases and at J to 3 bases, leaving 13 bases not matched to a gene. CDR3 residues: CASSPVVVGRVYEQYF. The CDR3 DNA reads TGTGCCAGCAGCCCCGTCGTCGTGGGGAGGGTCTACGAGCAGTACTTC.

The rearrangement uses TRBV2 and TRBJ2-1; 12 bases map to TRBD2. Germline-derived CDR1 and CDR2 are SNHLY and FYNNEI. After removal of 7 bases from V and 10 bases from J, the junction contained 14 bases not matched to a gene. The CDR3 sequence is 16 residues long. CDR3 in amino acids: CASITEPGLAGNEQFF. CDR3 in DNA: TGTGCCAGCATTACTGAGCCGGGACTAGCGGGTAACGAGCAGTTCTTC.

This sequence joins TRBV11-1 and TRBJ1-5, with 7 bases matching TRBD1. V was clipped by 5 bases and J by 1 base; unmatched bases: 8. Germline CDR1 SGHAT, CDR2 FQDESV (reference sequence). This CDR3 has 16 amino acids. The CDR3 DNA is TGTGCCAGCAGCAATCAGGGGGGATGGAGCAATCAGCCCCAGCATTTT. As protein: CASSNQGGWSNQPQHF. Full variable domain (outside the CDR3, taken from reference TRBV11-1 and TRBJ1-5): EAEVAQSPRYKITEKSQAVAFWCDPISGHATLYWYRQILGQGPELLVQFQDESVVDDSQLPKDRFSAERLKGVDSTLKIQPAELGDSAMYLCASSNQGGWSNQPQHFGDGTRLSIL.

With respect to this clone: In the same sample, other DNA sequences code for this CDR3. The V gene is TRBV11-2, the J gene TRBJ1-3; D unresolved. Germline assignment: CDR1 SGHAT and CDR2 FQNNGV. This CDR3 is built from 14 residues. V dropped 1 base and J dropped 0 bases, with 4 bases sitting between them. CDR3 DNA: TGTGCCAGCAGCTTAGGTAGCTCTGGAAACACCATATATTTT. This codes for CASSLGSSGNTIYF. The complete variable domain, with remaining parts taken from reference TRBV11-2 and TRBJ1-3, reads EAGVAQSPRYKIIEKRQSVAFWCNPISGHATLYWYQQILGQGPKLLIQFQNNGVVDDSQLPKDRFSAERLKGVDSTLKIQPAKLEDSAVYLCASSLGSSGNTIYFGEGSWLTVV.

The V call is TRBV15, the J call TRBJ2-2; D remains ambiguous. The CDR3 has 14 amino acids. In germline, CDR1 is LNHNV, CDR2 YYDKDF (reference sequence). The germline V and J ends were trimmed by 0 bases and 6 bases, with 8 bases remaining between them. CDR3 bases: TGTGCCACCAGCAGAGATCTGGGATCCGGGGAGCTGTTTTTT. Its translation is CATSRDLGSGELFF.

The CDR3 sequence: CASSLPDLAIGGEQYF. CDR3 DNA sequence: TGCGCCAGCAGCCTGCCCGACTTGGCGATCGGGGGCGAGCAGTACTTC. J is TRBJ2-7 and V is TRBV5-1, with a possible D match to TRBD2 (6 bases). Per the germline V gene, CDR1 is SGHRS and CDR2 is YFSETQ. V was trimmed by 4 bases and J by 6 bases, leaving 23 bases between them. The CDR3 is 16 residues long.

The gene calls are TRBV11-3 and TRBJ2-1, with TRBD2 identical over 10 bases. The CDR3 is made up of 18 amino acids. From germline, CDR1 is SGHNT and CDR2 YENEEA. V lost 5 bases, J lost 0 bases, and 10 bases stayed unmatched. The CDR3 loop reads CASSQGGLAGVSYNEQFF. The CDR3 nucleotides read TGTGCCAGCAGCCAAGGCGGGCTAGCGGGAGTCTCCTACAATGAGCAGTTCTTC. Variable domain in full (rest from reference TRBV11-3 and TRBJ2-1): EAGVVQSPRYKIIEKKQPVAFWCNPISGHNTLYWYLQNLGQGPELLIRYENEEAVDDSQLPKDRFSAERLKGVDSTLKIQPAELGDSAVYLCASSQGGLAGVSYNEQFFGPGTRLTVL.

The J gene is TRBJ2-7, the V gene TRBV25-1, with D hard to call. Per the germline V gene, CDR1 is MGHDK and CDR2 is SYGVNS. The CDR3 is made up of 14 amino acids. Trimming cost V 3 bases and J 5 bases, with 14 bases left between them. CDR3 sequence: CASSDFSQTNEQYF. As DNA, the CDR3 is TGTGCCAGCAGTGATTTCTCCCAGACGAACGAGCAGTACTTC.

The chain is built from TRBV7-8 and TRBJ1-5; D remains unclear. The CDR3 is 14 amino acids. Germline V CDR1 and CDR2: SGHVS, FQNEAQ. V was pared by 5 bases and J by 9 bases, with 17 bases between. In DNA, the CDR3 is TGTGCCAGCAGCCCCGTCGGGGTCCTAGGGCCCCAGCATTTT. The encoded protein is CASSPVGVLGPQHF. Filled out from reference TRBV7-8 and TRBJ1-5, the complete variable domain reads GAGVSQSPRYKVAKRGQDVALRCDPISGHVSLFWYQQALGQGPEFLTYFQNEAQLDKSGLPSDRFFAERPEGSVSTLKIQRTQQEDSAVYLCASSPVGVLGPQHFGDGTRLSIL.